This T cell receptor beta chain came from a study of type 1 regulatory T cells (dated by TCRdb to about 2021). Study-wide context: The study characterized an in vitro protocol that generated a Tr1-enriched, alloantigen-specific CD4 T cell product named T-allo10. Patients with hematological malignancies who were receiving allogeneic hematopoietic stem cell transplantation were the group in which T-allo10 was being clinically evaluated. Overall study results and their limits: Compared with non-Tr1 cells, Tr1 cells had a TCR repertoire that was more restricted, a finding the study read as clonal expansion induced by alloantigen.

Via the germline V gene (reference sequence), CDR1 is SGHKS and CDR2 YYEKEE. The CDR3, from cysteine to phenylalanine, totals 17 residues. Solely the CDR3 DNA is kept, with 51 bases framed from the first base. Clipping removes 4 bases from V and 0 bases from J, with 9 as the unmatched junction base count. Sequencing instrument: Illumina MiSeq. The raw public data were reprocessed by TCRdb itself: fastp quality trimming at Q25, MiXCR clonotype calling, in-frame beta chains only. Rows are combined by CDR3 protein, so each entry shows the most common genes and DNA. This sample is represented by about 42,000 distinct CDR3 sequences; 12% of them were singletons. Jointly, the top ten make up over 7.5% of the sample. This clonotype was counted ten times or more. Its recognized antigen is unknown. No much larger clone is present one base from it, and per-base qualities are unavailable.

Sequenced sample: cultured non-Tr1 T cells, either the whole culture or a sorted T cell fraction (not recorded which). The cell subset or site tag for this specimen amounts to: non-Tr1 population from the T-allo10 product. The clonotype originates from a human donor in good health. The chain joins TRBV5-5 to TRBJ2-1; the central 8 bases match TRBD2. DNA sequence: TGTGCCAGCAGCACCATAGCGGGGAGGGCCTCCTACAATGAGCAGTTCTTC. It translates as CASSTIAGRASYNEQFF. The full variable domain, completed from the reference TRBV5-5 and TRBJ2-1 proteins outside the CDR3, reads DAGVTQSPTHLIKTRGQQVTLRCSPISGHKSVSWYQQVLGQGPQFIFQYYEKEERGRGNFPDRFSARQFPNYSSELNVNALLLGDSALYLCASSTIAGRASYNEQFFGPGTRLTVL.